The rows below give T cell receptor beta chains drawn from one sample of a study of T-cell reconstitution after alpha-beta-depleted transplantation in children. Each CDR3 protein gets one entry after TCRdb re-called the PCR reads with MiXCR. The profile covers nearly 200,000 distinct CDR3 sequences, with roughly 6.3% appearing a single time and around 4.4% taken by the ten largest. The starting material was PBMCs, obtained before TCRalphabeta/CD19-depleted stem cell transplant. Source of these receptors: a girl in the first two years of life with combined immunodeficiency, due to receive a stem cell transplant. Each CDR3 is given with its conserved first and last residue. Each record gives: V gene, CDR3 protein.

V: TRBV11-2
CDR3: CASYSMSRGLLGYTF

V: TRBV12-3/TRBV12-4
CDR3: CASSTGGTQYF

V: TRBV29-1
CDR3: CSVEGTENTGELFF

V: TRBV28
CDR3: CASSLIETTNTEAFF

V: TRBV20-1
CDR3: CSAREYQGGNQPQHF

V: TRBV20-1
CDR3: CSARPGETQYF

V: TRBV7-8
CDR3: CASSLVPTRTDTQYF

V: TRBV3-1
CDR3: CASSHQLAGGPGELFF

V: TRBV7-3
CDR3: CASSSTGTSISEQYF

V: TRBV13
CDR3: CASSLGLWDGRKTNEKLFF

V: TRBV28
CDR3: CASSGMWGTRIDTQYF

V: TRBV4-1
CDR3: CASSQPGLAGGTYEQYF

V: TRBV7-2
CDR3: CASSLAGTSGRYEQYF

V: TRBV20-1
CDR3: CSAMDRDWPYEQYF